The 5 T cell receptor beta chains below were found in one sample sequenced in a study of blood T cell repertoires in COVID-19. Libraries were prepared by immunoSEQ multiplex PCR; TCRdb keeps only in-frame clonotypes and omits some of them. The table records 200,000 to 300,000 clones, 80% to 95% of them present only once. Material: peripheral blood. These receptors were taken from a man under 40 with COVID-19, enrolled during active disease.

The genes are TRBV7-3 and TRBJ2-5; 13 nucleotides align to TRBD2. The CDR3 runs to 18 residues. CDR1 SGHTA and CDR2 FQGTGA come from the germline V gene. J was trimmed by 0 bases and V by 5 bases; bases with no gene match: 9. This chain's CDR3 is CASSPGLAGVKYQETQYF. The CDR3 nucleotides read TGTGCCAGCAGCCCAGGACTAGCGGGGGTTAAGTACCAAGAGACCCAGTACTTC.

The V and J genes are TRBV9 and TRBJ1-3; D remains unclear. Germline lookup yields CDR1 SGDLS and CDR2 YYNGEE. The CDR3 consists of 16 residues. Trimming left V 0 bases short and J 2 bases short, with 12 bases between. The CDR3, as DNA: TGTGCCAGCAGCGTAGGAGGCCTTCAGACTGGAAACACCATATATTTT. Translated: CASSVGGLQTGNTIYF.

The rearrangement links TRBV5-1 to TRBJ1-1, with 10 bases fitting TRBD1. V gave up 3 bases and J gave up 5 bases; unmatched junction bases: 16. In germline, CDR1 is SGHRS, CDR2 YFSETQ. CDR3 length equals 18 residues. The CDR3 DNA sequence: TGCGCCAGCAGCTCGGGCCTAGGGACAGGGGTCGATGGAACTGAAGCTTTCTTT. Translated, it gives CASSSGLGTGVDGTEAFF.

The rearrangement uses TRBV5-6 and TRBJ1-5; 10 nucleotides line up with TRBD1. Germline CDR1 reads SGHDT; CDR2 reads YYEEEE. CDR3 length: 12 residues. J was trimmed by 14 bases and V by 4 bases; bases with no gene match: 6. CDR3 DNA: TGTGCCAGCAGCAAGACGACAGGGGGCGAGCATTTT. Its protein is CASSKTTGGEHF.

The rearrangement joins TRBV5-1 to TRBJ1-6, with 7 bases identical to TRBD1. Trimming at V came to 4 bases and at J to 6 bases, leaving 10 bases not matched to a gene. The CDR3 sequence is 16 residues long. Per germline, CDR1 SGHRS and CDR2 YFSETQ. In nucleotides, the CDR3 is TGCGCCAGCAGCGAGGCACAGGGGTTCGGTAATTCACCCCTCCACTTT. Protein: CASSEAQGFGNSPLHF. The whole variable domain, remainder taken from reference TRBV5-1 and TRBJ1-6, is KAGVTQTPRYLIKTRGQQVTLSCSPISGHRSVSWYQQTPGQGLQFLFEYFSETQRNKGNFPGRFSGRQFSNSRSEMNVSTLELGDSALYLCASSEAQGFGNSPLHFGNGTRLTVT.